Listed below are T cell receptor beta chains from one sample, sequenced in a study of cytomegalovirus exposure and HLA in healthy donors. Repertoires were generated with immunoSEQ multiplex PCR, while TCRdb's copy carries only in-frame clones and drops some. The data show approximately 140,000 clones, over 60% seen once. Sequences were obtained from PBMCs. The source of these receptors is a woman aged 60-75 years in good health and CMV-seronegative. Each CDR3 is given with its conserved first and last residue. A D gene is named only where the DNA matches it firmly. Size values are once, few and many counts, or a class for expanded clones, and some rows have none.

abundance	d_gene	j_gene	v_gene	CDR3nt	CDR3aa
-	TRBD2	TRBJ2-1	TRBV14	TGTGCCAGCAGCCCAGGACTAGCGCACTACAATGAGCAGTTCTTC	CASSPGLAHYNEQFF
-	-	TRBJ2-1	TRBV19	TGTGCCAGTGGGGTCGGGCTAGCCTCCTACAATGAGCAGTTCTTC	CASGVGLASYNEQFF
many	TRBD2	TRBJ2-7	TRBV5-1	TGCGCCAGCAGCTTGGGGACTAGCGGGAGTTTTTCCTACGAGCAGTACTTC	CASSLGTSGSFSYEQYF
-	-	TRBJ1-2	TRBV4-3	TGCGCCAGCAGCCAAGATGGCAGGTCCCCTGAGGGCTACACCTTC	CASSQDGRSPEGYTF
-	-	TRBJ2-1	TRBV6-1	TGTGCCAGCAGTGAGGGACTGCCCCCCAATGAGCAGTTCTTC	CASSEGLPPNEQFF
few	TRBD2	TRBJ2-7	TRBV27	TGTGCCAGCAGAAGTAGCGGGAGTTTCGAGCAGTACTTC	CASRSSGSFEQYF
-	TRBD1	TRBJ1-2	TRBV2	TGTGCCAGCAGGACAGGGGGCAGCTATGGCTACACCTTC	CASRTGGSYGYTF
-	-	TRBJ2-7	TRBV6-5	TGTGCCAGCGGGGGGAACGAGCAGTACTTC	CASGGNEQYF
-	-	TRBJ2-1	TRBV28	TGTGCCAGCAGTTTATTAGACAATGAGCAGTTCTTC	CASSLLDNEQFF
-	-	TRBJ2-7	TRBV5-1	TGCGCCAGCAGCTTGACCGGGAACAGGGAGCACGAGCAGTACTTC	CASSLTGNREHEQYF
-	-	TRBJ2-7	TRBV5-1	TGCGCCAGCGCCCCCAGCGGAGAATCCTACGAGCAGTACTTC	CASAPSGESYEQYF
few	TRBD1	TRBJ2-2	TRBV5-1	TGCGCCAGCAGCTCCCGGGACAGGGGGAACACCGGGGAGCTGTTTTTT	CASSSRDRGNTGELFF
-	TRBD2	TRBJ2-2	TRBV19	TGTGCCAGTACCATGGGTCTAGCGGGGGGGCCCACCGGGGAGCTGTTTTTT	CASTMGLAGGPTGELFF